One sample yielded the 14 T cell receptor beta chains listed below, sequenced in a study of blood T cell repertoires in COVID-19 (dated by TCRdb to 2020 to 2021). Libraries were constructed by the immunoSEQ multiplex PCR assay. The clones in this table, taken by TCRdb from immuneACCESS, are in-frame only. Not every clone is retained; where verified, under half of the shortfall comes from an unresolved V gene, and the cause of the rest is unknown. For this sample the table gives 130,000 or so clones, of which about four fifths were detected only once. The ten largest make up 12% of the sample. Material for sequencing was peripheral blood. The source is a woman aged 55-70 years with acute or convalescent COVID-19.

This clone came up once. The rearrangement joins TRBV12-3 or TRBV12-4 to TRBJ2-7; 7 nucleotides match TRBD1. The ends lost 4 bases at V and 4 bases at J; junction bases unmatched: 4. The CDR3 contains 13 residues. CDR3 bases: TGTGCCAGCAGTTCAAAGACAGGGTACGAGCAGTACTTC. Translated: CASSSKTGYEQYF.

V and J are TRBV7-2 and TRBJ2-4, with TRBD2 as a possible D gene (6 bases). The CDR3 loop spans 15 amino acids. Trimming cost V 7 bases and J 3 bases, with 16 bases left between them. Germline-derived CDR1 and CDR2 are SGHTA and FQGNSA. CDR3 nucleotides: TGTGCCAGCACCTACGGGGGTTATGACAAAAACATTCAGTACTTC. Residues: CASTYGGYDKNIQYF. Looking up the rest from reference TRBV7-2 and TRBJ2-4 gives the full variable domain: GAGVSQSPSNKVTEKGKDVELRCDPISGHTALYWYRQSLGQGLEFLIYFQGNSAPDKSGLPSDRFSAERTGGSVSTLTIQRTQQEDSAVYLCASTYGGYDKNIQYFGAGTRLSVL.

This clone was detected many times. This chain links TRBV5-5 with TRBJ2-6; unclear D gene. The V gene's germline CDR1 is SGHKS and CDR2 YYEKEE (reference sequence). Trimming pared 0 bases from V and 0 bases from J, leaving 4 bases between. This CDR3 has 15 amino acids. The CDR3 here is CASSLDSSGANVLTF. CDR3 coding DNA: TGTGCCAGCAGCTTGGACAGCTCTGGGGCCAACGTCCTGACTTTC.

This clone came up once. The rearrangement links TRBV27 to TRBJ2-5; 7 nucleotides align to TRBD1. With V trimmed by 4 bases and J by 4 bases, 6 bases remained unmatched. Germline V gives CDR1 MNHEY, CDR2 SMNVEV (reference sequence). The CDR3 has 14 residues. The chain's CDR3 is CASSSHRQGETQYF. Written as DNA, the CDR3 is TGTGCCAGCAGTTCGCATCGACAGGGAGAGACCCAGTACTTC.

The chain links TRBV3-1 (or the pseudogene TRBV3-2) to TRBJ1-2; D perhaps matches TRBD1 (6 bases). CDR3 length equals 11 residues. V was clipped by 8 bases and J by 8 bases, with 12 bases between them. The germline CDR1 and CDR2 sequences are LGHDT and YNNKEL (reference sequence). CDR3 in amino acids: CASSTGTGYTF. DNA of the CDR3: TGTGCCAGCTCTACAGGGACGGGCTACACCTTC.

This clone was found a few times. This rearrangement joins TRBV27 to TRBJ1-2; possibly TRBD1 for D (6 bases). This CDR3 is 17 amino acids long. CDR1 MNHEY and CDR2 SMNVEV come from the germline V gene (reference sequence). The ends were cut back, 6 bases at V and 4 bases at J, with 24 bases in the middle. CDR3 DNA sequence: TGTGCCAGCAGCCTAAGTCCGGGACACTCGAAGGTCTATGGCTACACCTTC. This gives the protein CASSLSPGHSKVYGYTF.

The chain is built from TRBV2 and TRBJ1-2; 8 nucleotides match TRBD1. The length of the CDR3 is 13 residues. Trimming removed 6 bases from V and 7 bases from J; junction bases left unmatched: 7. The germline V gene has CDR1 SNHLY and CDR2 FYNNEI. The CDR3 DNA follows: TGTGCCAGCAGCCCGCAGGGGGCGAGTGGCTACACCTTC. Encoded protein: CASSPQGASGYTF.

This clone was observed once. The rearrangement joins TRBV7-9 to TRBJ2-1, with 11 bases lining up with TRBD2. The CDR3 spans 17 residues. Per germline, CDR1 SEHNR and CDR2 FQNEAQ (reference sequence). V was pared by 5 bases and J by 5 bases, with 11 bases of the junction left unmatched. The CDR3 DNA follows: TGTGCCAGCAGCGGGCTAGCCCCTAGCGGGGGGAACAATGAGCAGTTCTTC. Protein: CASSGLAPSGGNNEQFF.

This clone was seen only a few times. The sample has other DNA sequences that encode this CDR3 too. This chain links TRBV20-1 with TRBJ1-4, with D hard to call. Germline V lookup: CDR1 DFQATT, CDR2 SNEGSKA (reference sequence). The CDR3 is made up of 11 amino acids. The germline V and J ends were trimmed by 3 bases and 7 bases, with 6 bases remaining between them. CDR3 bases: TGCAGTGCTAGGCGCGGTGAAAAACTGTTTTTT. Its translation: CSARRGEKLFF.

J is TRBJ2-1 and V is TRBV18, with D possibly TRBD1 on 6 matching bases. CDR1 KGHSH and CDR2 LQKENI come from the germline V gene. The CDR3 runs to 16 residues. With 1 base removed from V and 5 bases from J, the gap between germline ends came to 15 bases. The CDR3 nucleotides read TGTGCCAGCTCACCACGCAGGGGAAATAGCAACAATGAGCAGTTCTTC. Translation gives CASSPRRGNSNNEQFF.

The chain joins TRBV4-1 to TRBJ1-1; D gene ambiguous. CDR1 MGHRA and CDR2 YSYEKL come from the germline V gene. The CDR3 is made up of 17 amino acids. The V end lost 1 base, the J end lost 4 bases, and 19 bases lay between the germline ends. The CDR3 reads CASSQGAPREVLTEAFF. For the CDR3, the DNA is TGCGCCAGCAGCCAAGGGGCCCCTCGGGAAGTTCTCACTGAAGCTTTCTTT.

The chain is built from TRBV6-4 and TRBJ1-6; D may be TRBD1 (6 bases). V lost 3 bases and J 6 bases, leaving 9 bases between the germline ends. This CDR3 has 14 amino acids. The V gene's germline CDR1 is MRHNA and CDR2 SNTAGT. CDR3 coding DNA: TGTGCCAGCAGTGAGGGGGCGCGTAATTCACCCCTCCACTTT. It encodes CASSEGARNSPLHF.

The chain couples TRBV4-1 to TRBJ1-2, with a weak D call TRBD1 (5 bases). Trimming pared 4 bases from V and 5 bases from J, leaving 17 bases between. Germline CDR1 and CDR2: MGHRA and YSYEKL. This CDR3 has 15 residues. CDR3 region: CASSPQADGHYGYTF. CDR3 DNA: TGCGCCAGCAGCCCACAGGCCGATGGGCATTATGGCTACACCTTC.

V gene TRBV7-9 combines with J gene TRBJ1-1; D is uncertain. This CDR3 contains 15 residues. Trimming removed 2 bases from V and 0 bases from J, with 10 bases in between. Germline CDR1 reads SEHNR; CDR2 reads FQNEAQ (reference sequence). The CDR3 nucleotides are TGTGCCAGCAGCTTATTGCGGGGATTGAACACTGAAGCTTTCTTT. Protein sequence: CASSLLRGLNTEAFF.